Shown below are 4 T cell receptor beta chains from a single sample sequenced in a study of T cell repertoires in cytomegalovirus infection. MiXCR was run by TCRdb on the reads, yielding one entry per CDR3 protein. The profile shows a few hundred thousand distinct CDR3 sequences, about 30% of them singletons. Sequenced input: PBMCs. The receptors shown here come from a human donor in good health (CMV status not recorded). Some clones in this sample may be carry-over from other donors' samples.

This clonotype was seen a few times. The chain joins TRBV6-2 or TRBV6-3 to TRBJ2-1, with D unclear. This CDR3 spans 13 amino acids. Deletions cut 1 base from V and 4 bases from J, with 5 bases between. The germline V gene has CDR1 MNHEY and CDR2 SVGEGT. CDR3 bases: TGTGCCAGCAGTTACTACGGGTACAATGAGCAGTTCTTC. Amino acid sequence: CASSYYGYNEQFF.

This clonotype was observed a handful of times. The chain has TRBV9 and TRBJ2-7; 7 bases fit TRBD2. Germline-derived CDR1 and CDR2 are SGDLS and YYNGEE. The CDR3 has 13 residues. Trimming took 0 bases from V and 3 from J; bases not matched to a gene: 0. The CDR3, as DNA: TGTGCCAGCAGCGTAGGGACTAGCTACGAGCAGTACTTC. Translated: CASSVGTSYEQYF.

This clonotype was detected many times. The V and J genes are TRBV7-6 and TRBJ2-1; 9 positions agree with TRBD2. This CDR3 contains 20 residues. Unmatched junction bases numbered 15, after V lost 2 bases and J lost 1 base. The germline CDR1 and CDR2 sequences are SGHVS and FNYEAQ. CDR3 region: CASSLYLAGHQDWSYNEQFF. CDR3 in DNA: TGTGCCAGCAGCTTATATCTAGCGGGGCATCAAGACTGGTCCTACAATGAGCAGTTCTTC.

This clonotype was recorded a few times. DNA for the CDR3: TGTGCCAGCAGCCCCACCCCGGGAGCAAGCACAGATACGCAGTATTTT. Translated: CASSPTPGASTDTQYF. The genes are TRBV7-2 and TRBJ2-3, with TRBD2 as a possible D gene (6 bases). Trimming took off 5 bases at V and 0 bases at J, with 15 bases between the two ends. CDR3 size: 16 residues. The germline V gene encodes CDR1 SGHTA and CDR2 FQGNSA.